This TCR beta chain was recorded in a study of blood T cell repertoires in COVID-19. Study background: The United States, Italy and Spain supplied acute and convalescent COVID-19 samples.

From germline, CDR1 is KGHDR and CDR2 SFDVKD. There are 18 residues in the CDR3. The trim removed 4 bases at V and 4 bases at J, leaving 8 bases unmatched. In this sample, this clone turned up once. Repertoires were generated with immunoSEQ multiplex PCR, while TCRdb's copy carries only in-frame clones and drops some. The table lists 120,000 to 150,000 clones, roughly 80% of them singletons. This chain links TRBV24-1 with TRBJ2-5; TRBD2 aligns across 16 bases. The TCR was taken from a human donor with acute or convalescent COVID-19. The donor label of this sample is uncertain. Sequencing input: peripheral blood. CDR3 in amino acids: CATSDPEGLAGGIETQYF. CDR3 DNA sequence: TGTGCCACCAGTGACCCAGAGGGACTAGCGGGGGGGATAGAGACCCAGTACTTC.